The 25 T cell receptor beta chains given below trace back to one sample, sequenced in a study of T-cell memory formation after mild COVID-19. TCRdb called the 5' RACE reads again in MiXCR, with one record for every CDR3 protein. The table has 450,000 or so distinct CDR3 sequences, about 23% seen once. Source material: PBMCs or a T cell subset sorted from them (not recorded which). The receptors originated from an adult woman who had mild COVID-19 (a few samples of this study predate the infection). Cell type and time point are not known.

In DNA form, the CDR3 reads TGTGCCAGCAGTCTGTGGACCTCTGGGGCCAACGTCCTGACTTTC. It specifies CASSLWTSGANVLTF. The chain recombines TRBV28 with TRBJ2-6; D is uncertain. Trimming pared 5 bases from V and 0 bases from J, leaving 8 bases between. Germline CDR1 MDHEN, CDR2 SYDVKM. This CDR3 is built from 15 residues.

The chain uses TRBV19 and TRBJ2-7; D is undetermined. This CDR3 contains 14 residues. Germline V gene sequence: CDR1 LNHDA, CDR2 SQIVND (reference sequence). The V gene lost 3 bases and the J gene lost 1 base, with 10 bases spanning the gap. CDR3 in DNA: TGTGCCAGTAGTATGCACGGGCCTTCCTACGAGCAGTACTTC. Amino acid sequence: CASSMHGPSYEQYF. Drawing the rest from reference TRBV19 and TRBJ2-7, the complete variable domain is DGGITQSPKYLFRKEGQNVTLSCEQNLNHDAMYWYRQDPGQGLRLIYYSQIVNDFQKGDIAEGYSVSREKKESFPLTVTSAQKNPTAFYLCASSMHGPSYEQYFGPGTRLTVT.

As DNA, the CDR3 is TGTGCCAGCAGCTTAAGCTCCGCAACAGATACGCAGTATTTT. This gives the protein CASSLSSATDTQYF. The chain employs TRBV11-2 and TRBJ2-3; no clear D gene. The CDR3 has 14 amino acids. Deletions cut 2 bases from V and 3 bases from J, with 9 bases between. From germline, CDR1 is SGHAT and CDR2 FQNNGV.

V and J are TRBV2 and TRBJ2-7; D is perhaps TRBD1 (6 bases). Trimming took off 11 bases at V and 0 bases at J, with 14 bases between the two ends. The V gene's germline CDR1 is SNHLY and CDR2 FYNNEI. The CDR3 sequence is 13 residues long. The CDR3: CAGSGTLSYEQYF. Here the CDR3 DNA reads TGTGCCGGATCCGGGACACTCTCCTACGAGCAGTACTTC.

This clonotype was observed a few times. CDR3 in DNA: TGTGCCAGCACCCTTGGGGGACCTAGGACGTACTTC. This sequence encodes CASTLGGPRTYF. The chain links TRBV12-3 or TRBV12-4 to TRBJ2-7, with D perhaps matching TRBD1 or TRBD2 (5 bases each). V gave up 7 bases and J gave up 12 bases, with 19 bases separating them. This CDR3 spans 12 amino acids.

This clonotype appeared a few times. This rearrangement joins TRBV5-1 to TRBJ2-3; D gene ambiguous. Trimming shortened V by 7 bases and J by 2 bases, and 8 bases separated the two germline ends. Germline loops: CDR1 SGHRS, CDR2 YFSETQ. This CDR3 comprises 12 residues. In nucleotides, the CDR3 is TGCGCCAGCGCACTGCACACAGATACGCAGTATTTT. This translates into CASALHTDTQYF.

V usage is TRBV30 and J usage is TRBJ1-3; unclear D gene. The length of the CDR3 is 13 residues. Trimming cost V 5 bases and J 3 bases, with 11 bases left between them. Germline CDR1 is GTSNPN and CDR2 is SVGIG (reference sequence). The CDR3 loop is CAWSHDGGNTIYF. In DNA form, the CDR3 reads TGTGCCTGGTCCCACGACGGTGGAAACACCATATATTTT.

This clonotype was detected a few times. The chain recombines TRBV7-6 with TRBJ2-5; 11 bases map to TRBD2. The J segment lost 4 bases and the V segment lost 5 bases, leaving 15 bases of the junction unmatched. Per the germline V gene, CDR1 is SGHVS and CDR2 is FNYEAQ. CDR3 length equals 18 residues. For the CDR3, the DNA is TGTGCCAGCAGCCAGGGGTGGCTAGCGGGGGGAGTTGCAGAGACCCAGTACTTC. Translating gives CASSQGWLAGGVAETQYF. Supplemented by reference TRBV7-6 and TRBJ2-5, the full variable domain reads GAGVSQSPRYKVTKRGQDVALRCDPISGHVSLYWYRQALGQGPEFLTYFNYEAQQDKSGLPNDRFSAERPEGSISTLTIQRTEQRDSAMYRCASSQGWLAGGVAETQYFGPGTRLLVL.

This chain joins TRBV12-3 or TRBV12-4 and TRBJ2-7; D possibly corresponds to TRBD1 (6 bases). The ends were cut back, 2 bases at V and 3 bases at J, with 17 bases in the middle. This CDR3 is built from 16 residues. CDR3 region: CASSLPRGRGRYEQYF. The CDR3 nucleotides are TGTGCCAGCAGTTTACCTCGGGGCAGGGGACGCTACGAGCAGTACTTC.

The chain combines TRBV12-3 or TRBV12-4 with TRBJ1-1; 7 nucleotides match TRBD1. The trim removed 7 bases at V and 2 bases at J, leaving 7 bases unmatched. CDR3 length: 14 residues. The CDR3 sequence: CASIPGQFNTEAFF. The CDR3, as DNA: TGTGCCAGCATACCGGGACAGTTCAACACTGAAGCTTTCTTT.

V gene TRBV4-1 combines with J gene TRBJ1-1; D ambiguous. The ends were cut back, 1 base at V and 5 bases at J, with 14 bases in the middle. In germline, CDR1 is MGHRA, CDR2 YSYEKL. The CDR3 sequence is 15 residues long. The CDR3 DNA reads as TGCGCCAGCAGCCAAGGCGAGCTAGCCCTTACTGAAGCTTTCTTT. Translation gives CASSQGELALTEAFF.

This clonotype showed up just a few times. The chain couples TRBV5-6 to TRBJ1-2, with 7 bases identical to TRBD1. Unmatched junction bases numbered 7, after V lost 6 bases and J lost 5 bases. Germline CDR1 reads SGHDT; CDR2 reads YYEEEE. The CDR3 length is 13 residues. Here the CDR3 reads CASTSDRDYGYTF. The CDR3 coding sequence is TGTGCCAGCACCTCAGACAGGGATTATGGCTACACCTTC.

The table lists this clonotype with a few counts. The chain has TRBV3-1 and TRBJ1-5, with D tentatively TRBD1 (6 bases). The CDR3 spans 14 residues. With 4 bases removed from V and 4 bases from J, the gap between germline ends came to 11 bases. Germline V gene data show CDR1 as LGHDT and CDR2 as YNNKEL (reference sequence). The CDR3 region is CASSPWTDNQPQHF. CDR3 coding DNA: TGTGCCAGCAGCCCATGGACAGATAATCAGCCCCAGCATTTT. The whole variable domain, remainder taken from reference TRBV3-1 and TRBJ1-5, is DTAVSQTPKYLVTQMGNDKSIKCEQNLGHDTMYWYKQDSKKFLKIMFSYNNKELIINETVPNRFSPKSPDKAHLNLHINSLELGDSAVYFCASSPWTDNQPQHFGDGTRLSIL.

This clonotype was seen a few times. This rearrangement joins TRBV24-1 to TRBJ2-1; D possibly corresponds to TRBD2 (6 bases). Between the trimmed V and J ends, which lost 5 bases and 10 bases, there was a span of 17 bases. Germline CDR1 reads KGHDR; CDR2 reads SFDVKD. This CDR3 comprises 14 residues. DNA for the CDR3: TGTGCCACCAGTGCGGCTGGACTGCGGGAAGAGCAGTTCTTC. Translated: CATSAAGLREEQFF.

As for this clonotype: At one end, the junction sequence differs from germline, possibly due to a read error. This chain joins TRBV29-1 and TRBJ2-1; a possible D gene is TRBD1 (6 bases). The CDR3 loop spans 12 amino acids. Germline V gives CDR1 SQVTM, CDR2 ANQGSEA. The DNA for the CDR3 is TGCAGCGTTGAAGATCGGAGCAGGGGATGGGTCTTC. Its translation is CSVEDRSRGWVF.

The chain is built from TRBV5-1 and TRBJ2-1; TRBD2 agrees at 9 bases. J lost 3 bases, V lost 4 bases, and 5 bases had no gene match. The CDR3 totals 15 residues. CDR1 and CDR2 (germline): SGHRS, YFSETQ. The CDR3 DNA is TGCGCCAGCAGCCCCAGCGGGGGGTACTACAATGAGCAGTTCTTC. This sequence encodes CASSPSGGYYNEQFF.

This clonotype was counted a few times. The J gene is TRBJ2-1, the V gene TRBV12-3 or TRBV12-4; possible D gene TRBD2, 6 bases. With 10 bases removed from V and 3 bases from J, the gap between germline ends came to 16 bases. The CDR3 is made up of 14 amino acids. CDR3 coding DNA: TGTGCCATCAAATCCTCGGGGGACTACAATGAGCAGTTCTTC. Its translation is CAIKSSGDYNEQFF.

The CDR3 reads CAIMKENTEAFF. CDR3 coding DNA: TGTGCCATCATGAAGGAGAACACTGAAGCTTTCTTT. This sequence joins TRBV10-3 and TRBJ1-1; D is unresolved. V lost 7 bases, J lost 1 base, and 7 bases lay in between. The CDR3 covers 12 residues. CDR1 ENHRY and CDR2 SYGVKD come from the germline V gene.

This clonotype was counted a few times. V gene TRBV10-3 combines with J gene TRBJ2-3; no reliable D call. Germline V lookup: CDR1 ENHRY, CDR2 SYGVKD. V lost 4 bases to trimming and J lost 0 bases, with 11 bases between them. This CDR3 spans 15 amino acids. The CDR3 protein is CAISGTTTSTDTQYF. CDR3 sequence (DNA): TGTGCCATCAGTGGTACAACTACTAGCACAGATACGCAGTATTTT.

This clonotype was found many times. This rearrangement joins TRBV4-1 to TRBJ1-2; D is undetermined. CDR1 is MGHRA and CDR2 is YSYEKL in the germline V gene. This CDR3 has 14 residues. Between the trimmed V and J ends, which lost 1 base and 2 bases, there was a span of 8 bases. Here the CDR3 DNA reads TGCGCCAGCAGCCAAGTAGCGGGGAACTATGGCTACACCTTC. Residues: CASSQVAGNYGYTF.

This clonotype was detected only a few times. In DNA, the CDR3 is TGTGCCAGCAGTTTATCGCTTCCACCCGGCGCATGGGGCTACACCTTC. It specifies CASSLSLPPGAWGYTF. This rearrangement joins TRBV27 to TRBJ1-2; D not certain. V gave up 0 bases and J gave up 8 bases, with 19 bases separating them. The length of the CDR3 is 16 residues. Per germline, CDR1 MNHEY and CDR2 SMNVEV (reference sequence).

The chain recombines TRBV7-3 with TRBJ2-1; a possible D gene is TRBD1 (6 bases). The germline CDR1 and CDR2 sequences are SGHTA and FQGTGA. The V end was cut by 4 bases, the J end by 4 bases, with 14 bases between. This CDR3 has 15 amino acids. The CDR3 region is CASSSSGQLYNEQFF. CDR3 nucleotide sequence: TGTGCCAGCAGCTCCTCCGGACAGCTATACAATGAGCAGTTCTTC. Combining the CDR3 with reference TRBV7-3 and TRBJ2-1 gives the whole variable domain GAGVSQTPSNKVTEKGKYVELRCDPISGHTALYWYRQSLGQGPEFLIYFQGTGAADDSGLPNDRFFAVRPEGSVSTLKIQRTERGDSAVYLCASSSSGQLYNEQFFGPGTRLTVL.

This clonotype was counted a single time. As DNA, the CDR3 is TGTGCCAGCGTCAGGGGCTACAATGAGCAGTTCTTC. The encoded protein is CASVRGYNEQFF. The genes are TRBV7-9 and TRBJ2-1, with D possibly matching TRBD1 (6 bases). CDR1 is SEHNR and CDR2 is FQNEAQ in the germline V gene (reference sequence). Trimming pared 8 bases from V and 3 bases from J, leaving 8 bases between. This CDR3 region has 12 residues.

The chain combines TRBV6-1 with TRBJ1-6; D call uncertain. Germline V gene data show CDR1 as MNHNS and CDR2 as SASEGT. V gave up 8 bases and J gave up 2 bases, with 13 bases separating them. CDR3 length: 15 amino acids. CDR3 amino acids: CASAPSATYNSPLHF. In DNA form, the CDR3 reads TGTGCCAGCGCTCCCTCTGCGACCTATAATTCACCCCTCCACTTT.

This clonotype came up a few times. The chain joins TRBV5-1 to TRBJ1-2; D is ambiguous. Per germline, CDR1 SGHRS and CDR2 YFSETQ. The ends were cut back, 3 bases at V and 6 bases at J, with 15 bases in the middle. There are 14 residues in the CDR3. This CDR3 is CASSWSGAKDGYTF. The CDR3 DNA reads as TGCGCCAGCAGCTGGTCAGGAGCGAAAGATGGCTACACCTTC.